The rows below give T cell receptor beta chains drawn from one sample of a study of blood T cell repertoires in COVID-19. This table comes from immunoSEQ multiplex PCR, and its TCRdb copy is limited to in-frame clones, with some not included. The repertoire holds 140,000 or so clones, around 81% seen once, with around 8.4% in the top ten. Sequencing used peripheral blood. The source of these receptors is a human donor in a cohort sampled during active COVID-19. Both conserved end residues are part of each CDR3. The D gene is left open where the match is weak. For some rows the clone size is stated as once, few or many, or as a class when expanded; others skip it.

V gene: TRBV19; D gene: .; J gene: TRBJ2-5; clone size: .; CDR3 DNA: TGTGCCAGTAGTCGGTGGGGCTCAAAAGAGACCCAGTACTTC; CDR3 protein: CASSRWGSKETQYF
V gene: TRBV4-3; D gene: .; J gene: TRBJ2-1; clone size: once; CDR3 DNA: TGCGCCAGCAGCCAAAGGGGGGGTAGCTCCTACAATGAGCAGTTCTTC; CDR3 protein: CASSQRGGSSYNEQFF
V gene: TRBV18; D gene: TRBD1; J gene: TRBJ1-3; clone size: .; CDR3 DNA: TGTGCCAGCTCACCGTCGACAGGGGGCTCTGGAAACACCATATATTTT; CDR3 protein: CASSPSTGGSGNTIYF
V gene: TRBV6-5; D gene: .; J gene: TRBJ1-2; clone size: once; CDR3 DNA: TGTGCCAGCAGGTACCAGGGTCAGGGATATGGCTACACCTTC; CDR3 protein: CASRYQGQGYGYTF
V gene: TRBV6-1; D gene: TRBD1; J gene: TRBJ2-3; clone size: .; CDR3 DNA: TGTGCCAGCAGTGAGCCGGGACAGGGGGCCACCTTACATACGCAGTATTTT; CDR3 protein: CASSEPGQGATLHTQYF
V gene: TRBV7-2; D gene: .; J gene: TRBJ1-5; clone size: .; CDR3 DNA: TGTGCCAGCAGCTTATCAGGCAATCAGCCCCAGCATTTT; CDR3 protein: CASSLSGNQPQHF
V gene: TRBV6-4; D gene: .; J gene: TRBJ2-3; clone size: few; CDR3 DNA: TGTGCCAGCAGCGCGTCAGGGTCCACAGATACGCAGTATTTT; CDR3 protein: CASSASGSTDTQYF
V gene: TRBV7-3; D gene: .; J gene: TRBJ2-2; clone size: few; CDR3 DNA: TGTGCCAGCAGCCCAGGCGACACCGGGGAGCTGTTTTTT; CDR3 protein: CASSPGDTGELFF
V gene: TRBV4-2; D gene: TRBD1; J gene: TRBJ2-5; clone size: .; CDR3 DNA: TGTGCCAGCAGCCAAGAAGGGGGCGACGTCGAAGAGACCCAGTACTTC; CDR3 protein: CASSQEGGDVEETQYF
V gene: TRBV9; D gene: .; J gene: TRBJ2-6; clone size: .; CDR3 DNA: TGTGCCAGCAGCGTACGAGTCCTCAGACCCGGGTCTGGGGCCAACGTCCTGACTTTC; CDR3 protein: CASSVRVLRPGSGANVLTF
V gene: TRBV7-2; D gene: .; J gene: TRBJ1-2; clone size: .; CDR3 DNA: TGTGCCAGCAGTCGGTCTCCGGGTTATGGCTACACCTTC; CDR3 protein: CASSRSPGYGYTF
V gene: TRBV5-1; D gene: .; J gene: TRBJ2-6; clone size: .; CDR3 DNA: TGCGCCAGCAGCTTTATCGGGGCCAACGTCCTGACTTTC; CDR3 protein: CASSFIGANVLTF
V gene: TRBV2; D gene: TRBD1; J gene: TRBJ2-3; clone size: .; CDR3 DNA: TGTGCCAGCGCTGCCAGGGGGATAGGGACAGATACGCAGTATTTT; CDR3 protein: CASAARGIGTDTQYF
V gene: TRBV9; D gene: .; J gene: TRBJ2-1; clone size: .; CDR3 DNA: TGTGCCAGCAGCGTAGCGGGAACCTACAATGAGCAGTTCTTC; CDR3 protein: CASSVAGTYNEQFF
V gene: TRBV7-2; D gene: TRBD1; J gene: TRBJ2-7; clone size: .; CDR3 DNA: TGTGCCAGCAGCTACCCCGACAGGGCCTCCTACGAGCAGTACTTC; CDR3 protein: CASSYPDRASYEQYF
V gene: TRBV4-2; D gene: TRBD2; J gene: TRBJ2-5; clone size: .; CDR3 DNA: TGTGCCAGCAGCCAGGGACTAGCGGATCAAGAGACCCAGTACTTC; CDR3 protein: CASSQGLADQETQYF
V gene: TRBV7-6; D gene: TRBD1; J gene: TRBJ1-5; clone size: once; CDR3 DNA: TGTGCCAGCAGCTCGGACAGGGGGAATCAGCCCCAGCATTTT; CDR3 protein: CASSSDRGNQPQHF
V gene: TRBV28; D gene: .; J gene: TRBJ2-3; clone size: .; CDR3 DNA: TGTGCCAGCAGTCTAGCCCCAGATACGCAGTATTTT; CDR3 protein: CASSLAPDTQYF
V gene: TRBV4-3; D gene: .; J gene: TRBJ2-6; clone size: few; CDR3 DNA: TGCGCCAGCAGCCAAGATCTTTCGGGCAGGGGTAGGACTGGGGCCAACGTCCTGACTTTC; CDR3 protein: CASSQDLSGRGRTGANVLTF
V gene: TRBV7-2; D gene: TRBD1; J gene: TRBJ2-7; clone size: .; CDR3 DNA: TGTGCCAGCAGCTCGACAGGGAGCTCCGAGCAGTACTTC; CDR3 protein: CASSSTGSSEQYF
V gene: TRBV28; D gene: .; J gene: TRBJ1-6; clone size: .; CDR3 DNA: TGTGCCAGCATACAGGGCGGAATAAGGAATTCACCCCTCCACTTT; CDR3 protein: CASIQGGIRNSPLHF
V gene: TRBV25-1; D gene: .; J gene: TRBJ2-3; clone size: .; CDR3 DNA: TGTGCCAGCAGTAGGGGGAACACAGATACGCAGTATTTT; CDR3 protein: CASSRGNTDTQYF
V gene: TRBV6-2/TRBV6-3; D gene: TRBD2; J gene: TRBJ2-3; clone size: .; CDR3 DNA: TGTGCCAGCAGTCCGTTCGGACTAGCGGGAATCGTCGATACGCAGTATTTT; CDR3 protein: CASSPFGLAGIVDTQYF
V gene: TRBV6-2/TRBV6-3; D gene: .; J gene: TRBJ2-7; clone size: .; CDR3 DNA: TGTGCCAGCAGTTCGAGGATCTACGAGCAGTACTTC; CDR3 protein: CASSSRIYEQYF
V gene: TRBV6-1; D gene: TRBD1; J gene: TRBJ2-5; clone size: .; CDR3 DNA: TGTGCCAGCAGTGAGGTTGACAGGGGGGAGACCCAGTACTTC; CDR3 protein: CASSEVDRGETQYF
V gene: TRBV2; D gene: .; J gene: TRBJ1-6; clone size: once; CDR3 DNA: TGTGCCAGCACATCGGTGGGCGCGCCTACGTATAATTCACCCCTCCACTTT; CDR3 protein: CASTSVGAPTYNSPLHF
V gene: TRBV11-3; D gene: .; J gene: TRBJ1-2; clone size: .; CDR3 DNA: TGTGCCAGCAGCTTAGACGGGGGGCCTAACTATGGCTACACCTTC; CDR3 protein: CASSLDGGPNYGYTF
V gene: TRBV28; D gene: .; J gene: TRBJ1-5; clone size: .; CDR3 DNA: TGTGCCAGCAACGGCCAGTGGAGGCCCCAGCATTTT; CDR3 protein: CASNGQWRPQHF
V gene: TRBV28; D gene: .; J gene: TRBJ2-7; clone size: .; CDR3 DNA: TGTGCCAGCACTGTAGGGGCGGAACGGAGCTACGAGCAGTACTTC; CDR3 protein: CASTVGAERSYEQYF
V gene: TRBV5-6; D gene: .; J gene: TRBJ2-7; clone size: .; CDR3 DNA: TGTGCCAGCAGCACCGACTCCACCTCCTACGAGCAGTACTTC; CDR3 protein: CASSTDSTSYEQYF
V gene: TRBV20-1; D gene: TRBD2; J gene: TRBJ2-1; clone size: .; CDR3 DNA: TGCAGTGCTAGTCAGCCCCCTAGCGGGAGTTACAATGAGCAGTTCTTC; CDR3 protein: CSASQPPSGSYNEQFF
V gene: TRBV19; D gene: TRBD1; J gene: TRBJ2-5; clone size: .; CDR3 DNA: TGTGCCAGTACTGGACAGGGTAGGGAGACCCAGTACTTC; CDR3 protein: CASTGQGRETQYF
V gene: TRBV15; D gene: TRBD2; J gene: TRBJ2-3; clone size: .; CDR3 DNA: TGTGCCACCAGCAGGTCACTAGCGTCAGATACGCAGTATTTT; CDR3 protein: CATSRSLASDTQYF
V gene: TRBV20-1; D gene: TRBD1; J gene: TRBJ2-7; clone size: .; CDR3 DNA: TGCAGTGCTAGTTCCGGGACAGCAGCCTACGAGCAGTACTTC; CDR3 protein: CSASSGTAAYEQYF
V gene: TRBV11-2; D gene: TRBD2; J gene: TRBJ2-7; clone size: few; CDR3 DNA: TGTGCCAGCAGCCCGGGACTAGTAGGCTCCTACGAGCAGTACTTC; CDR3 protein: CASSPGLVGSYEQYF
V gene: TRBV9; D gene: .; J gene: TRBJ2-1; clone size: .; CDR3 DNA: TGTGCCAGCAGCGTACACGGACTGGCATTTCGGGATACATCCGATGAGCAGTTCTTC; CDR3 protein: CASSVHGLAFRDTSDEQFF
V gene: TRBV19; D gene: TRBD1; J gene: TRBJ1-5; clone size: .; CDR3 DNA: TGTGCCAGTAGTAAGTGGGCTCCAGGGGGGATAGGTGGCAATCAGCCCCAGCATTTT; CDR3 protein: CASSKWAPGGIGGNQPQHF
V gene: TRBV3-1/TRBV3-2; D gene: .; J gene: TRBJ2-5; clone size: .; CDR3 DNA: TGTGCCAGCAGCCAAGGGGGCAGGGCCCAAGAGACCCAGTACTTC; CDR3 protein: CASSQGGRAQETQYF
V gene: TRBV7-2; D gene: .; J gene: TRBJ2-3; clone size: .; CDR3 DNA: TGTGCCAGCAGCTTATTGGGGCGAACAGATACGCAGTATTTT; CDR3 protein: CASSLLGRTDTQYF
V gene: TRBV10-3; D gene: TRBD2; J gene: TRBJ2-7; clone size: .; CDR3 DNA: TGTGCCATCAGTGAAGGGGCTAGCGGGCACTACGAGCAGTACTTC; CDR3 protein: CAISEGASGHYEQYF
V gene: TRBV12-5; D gene: TRBD2; J gene: TRBJ2-7; clone size: .; CDR3 DNA: TGTGCTAGTGGTTCACAAAATTTAGCGGGAGGCCAGGCGGAGCAGTACTTC; CDR3 protein: CASGSQNLAGGQAEQYF
V gene: TRBV24-1; D gene: TRBD1; J gene: TRBJ2-7; clone size: .; CDR3 DNA: TGTGCCACCAGTGATAGGGGACAGACTTACGAGCAGTACTTC; CDR3 protein: CATSDRGQTYEQYF
V gene: TRBV6-5; D gene: TRBD1; J gene: TRBJ1-2; clone size: .; CDR3 DNA: TGTGCCAGCCTGGGCTGGGGGACAGGGGTCTATGGCTACACCTTC; CDR3 protein: CASLGWGTGVYGYTF
V gene: TRBV7-8; D gene: TRBD2; J gene: TRBJ2-5; clone size: few; CDR3 DNA: TGTGCCAGCAGCTTATTTCTAGCGGGAGGGCAAGAGACCCAGTACTTC; CDR3 protein: CASSLFLAGGQETQYF
V gene: TRBV7-2; D gene: .; J gene: TRBJ1-1; clone size: .; CDR3 DNA: TGTGCCAGCAGCTTAGGGTACAGGGAAAACACTGAAGCTTTCTTT; CDR3 protein: CASSLGYRENTEAFF
V gene: TRBV27; D gene: TRBD2; J gene: TRBJ2-2; clone size: .; CDR3 DNA: TGTGCCAGCAGTTCGGGCGGGAGTAGCGGGGAGCTGTTTTTT; CDR3 protein: CASSSGGSSGELFF
V gene: TRBV5-1; D gene: .; J gene: TRBJ2-3; clone size: .; CDR3 DNA: TGCGCCAGCAGCCCGTCCGACCAGGGCCTAACGCAGTATTTT; CDR3 protein: CASSPSDQGLTQYF